These T cell receptor beta chains were read from a single sample in a study of shared clonotypes between healthy human individuals. TCRdb's copy holds only in-frame clones and misses some; the assay was immunoSEQ multiplex PCR. The sample has about a million clones; about 80% are singletons. Material: memory CD4+ T cells sorted from blood. The source of these receptors is a young man in good health. CDR3s include the opening cysteine and the closing phenylalanine or tryptophan. Fields, in order: J gene, V gene, D gene, clone size, CDR3 DNA, CDR3 protein. A D gene is named only where the DNA matches it firmly. A clone size is listed for some rows: how often the clone was seen (once, few, many), or a class if it is expanded.

TRBJ2-1 TRBV7-9 . . TGTGCCAGCATAGCTGCTGGGACGCTTACCTACAATGAGCAGTTCTTC CASIAAGTLTYNEQFF
TRBJ2-1 TRBV12-5 . . TGTGCTAGTGGTTTGTTACCAAACTACAATGAGCAGTTCTTC CASGLLPNYNEQFF
TRBJ1-2 TRBV5-6 . . TGTGCCAGCAGCTTGAAAGAATATGGCTACACCTTC CASSLKEYGYTF
TRBJ2-5 TRBV20-1 . . TGCACCGGCCTCGCTTTGGAGACCCAGTACTTC CTGLALETQYF
TRBJ1-2 TRBV2 TRBD1 . TGTGCCAGCGATGGGACAGGGATGTCTGGCTACACCTTC CASDGTGMSGYTF
TRBJ1-2 TRBV10-3 . once TGTGCCATCAGTGGCTCAGGGACGGTTTATGGCTACACCTTC CAISGSGTVYGYTF
TRBJ2-2 TRBV6-6 TRBD1 few TGTGCCAGCACCGACAGGGGGGTCGGGGAGCTGTTTTTT CASTDRGVGELFF
TRBJ1-5 TRBV28 TRBD1 once TGTGCCAGCAGTTCTCTCCCGACAGGGGGGCATCGCAATCAGCCCCAGCATTTT CASSSLPTGGHRNQPQHF
TRBJ1-1 TRBV5-1 TRBD1 . TGCGCCAGCAGCTTGGGCAGGGGGCGCGGTGAAGCTTTCTTT CASSLGRGRGEAFF
TRBJ1-6 TRBV5-6 . . TGTGCCAGCAGCCCAAGACAGGATAATTCACCCCTCCACTTT CASSPRQDNSPLHF
TRBJ1-5 TRBV5-5 . . TGTGCCAGCAGCTTGGATGGAGGCAGCAATCAGCCCCAGCATTTT CASSLDGGSNQPQHF
TRBJ2-7 TRBV6-6 TRBD2 . TGTGCCAGCAGTTACTCAGCGGGAGCTTACGAGCAGTACTTC CASSYSAGAYEQYF
TRBJ2-2 TRBV9 TRBD2 once TGTGCCAGCAGCGTAGGGCTAGCGGTAAACACCGGGGAGCTGTTTTTT CASSVGLAVNTGELFF
TRBJ2-5 TRBV7-7 . . TGTGCTAGCAGCCCGGTCGGGTCGGGAGAGACCCAGTACTTC CASSPVGSGETQYF
TRBJ1-4 TRBV6-5 . once TGTGCCAGCAGCCCCACAGGGAGATGGCTGTTTTTT CASSPTGRWLFF
TRBJ2-7 TRBV28 . . TGTGCCAGCAGTGCCTACTACGAGCAGTACTTC CASSAYYEQYF
TRBJ2-4 TRBV6-6 TRBD1 . TGTGCCAGCAGTCCCGGACAGGGGGCCTGGAGTAACATTCAGTACTTC CASSPGQGAWSNIQYF
TRBJ1-1 TRBV6-5 . . TGTGCCACAAGGGCCGGGATGAACACTGAAGCTTTCTTT CATRAGMNTEAFF
TRBJ1-5 TRBV7-8 . many TGTGCCAGCATTGAAGGGACCTTGGGCGGCAATCAGCCCCAGCATTTT CASIEGTLGGNQPQHF
TRBJ2-7 TRBV29-1 TRBD2 few TGCAGCGCACGGACTAGCTCCTACGAGCAGTACTTC CSARTSSYEQYF
TRBJ2-1 TRBV4-2 TRBD2 . TGTGCCAGCAGCCAAGTTTTAGGGACTAGAGACAATGAGCAGTTCTTC CASSQVLGTRDNEQFF
TRBJ2-6 TRBV29-1 TRBD1 . TGCAGCGTAAGGACAGGGAGAGGGGCCAACGTCCTGACTTTC CSVRTGRGANVLTF
TRBJ2-3 TRBV27 . . TGTGCCAGCAGTTTACGTACAGGGACAGATACGCAGTATTTT CASSLRTGTDTQYF
TRBJ2-7 TRBV7-2 TRBD2 . TGTGCCAGCAGCTCAGGGACTAGCGGGAGGGAGTACTTC CASSSGTSGREYF
TRBJ2-7 TRBV30 TRBD2 . TGTGCCTGGGATCGCGGGGGTACCTTCTACGAGCAGTACTTC CAWDRGGTFYEQYF
TRBJ1-2 TRBV18 . few TGTGCCAGCTCCCCCGACAAGGCGAGTAACTATGGCTACACCTTC CASSPDKASNYGYTF
TRBJ1-1 TRBV7-2 . many TGTGCCAGCAGCTTAGTGGGCAGGCGAGCTTTCTTT CASSLVGRRAFF
TRBJ2-3 TRBV9 TRBD2 . TGTGCCAGCAGCCGCGGGGGGAGTTGGGCAGATACGCAGTATTTT CASSRGGSWADTQYF
TRBJ2-2 TRBV4-3 . . TGCGCCAGCAGCCAAGATTCGGGGTCCTCCGGGGAGCTGTTTTTT CASSQDSGSSGELFF
TRBJ2-5 TRBV23-1 TRBD1 . TGCGCCAGCAGGCGACAGGGGGCCCAAGAGACCCAGTACTTC CASRRQGAQETQYF
TRBJ1-1 TRBV18 . . TGTGCCAGCTCACCACGGGGCCCGAACACTGAAGCTTTCTTT CASSPRGPNTEAFF
TRBJ1-6 TRBV10-2 . . TGCGCCAGCAGTGAGTCGCCGACTTCACCCCTCCACTTT CASSESPTSPLHF
TRBJ2-4 TRBV7-8 . . TGTGCCAGCAGCCCACCTGGCCTGGCACTAGCCAAAAACATTCAGTACTTC CASSPPGLALAKNIQYF
TRBJ2-1 TRBV5-1 TRBD2 . TGCGCCAGCAGCTTGGATGCGGGAGTACCCTACAATGAGCAGTTCTTC CASSLDAGVPYNEQFF
TRBJ2-1 TRBV10-3 . . TGTGCCATCGAAGGGGACCACAATGAGCAGTTCTTC CAIEGDHNEQFF
TRBJ2-7 TRBV19 . . TGTGCCACAAGAACGACTAGGGACTCCTACGAGCAGTACTTC CATRTTRDSYEQYF
TRBJ1-5 TRBV27 . . TGTGCCAGCAGGGAGGGGAGCAATCAGCCCCAGCATTTT CASREGSNQPQHF
TRBJ2-3 TRBV10-1 TRBD1 few TGCGCCAGCAGTGAGGGACAGGGTCCAGATACGCAGTATTTT CASSEGQGPDTQYF
TRBJ2-2 TRBV7-3 TRBD1 few TGTGCCAGCAGCTTAAGGGGGACAGGGAACACCGGGGAGCTGTTTTTT CASSLRGTGNTGELFF
TRBJ2-2 TRBV30 TRBD2 . TGTGCCTGGAAAGGGACTAGCAAGAACACCGGGGAGCTGTTTTTT CAWKGTSKNTGELFF
TRBJ1-5 TRBV6-5 . . TGTGCCAGCAGTTACTCGATGTATCGGCCCCAGCATTTT CASSYSMYRPQHF
TRBJ1-5 TRBV19 . . TGTGCCAGTATGGTCCGGGCGGACACCAATCAGCCCCAGCATTTT CASMVRADTNQPQHF
TRBJ1-1 TRBV7-9 TRBD1 . TGTGCCAGCAGCTTTTCCCAGGGGGCGAACACTGAAGCTTTCTTT CASSFSQGANTEAFF
TRBJ2-7 TRBV28 TRBD1 . TGTGCCAGCAGTTTGGCGACAGGGATGGGAGAGCAGTACTTC CASSLATGMGEQYF
TRBJ2-3 TRBV5-1 . few TGCGCCAGCAGCTTGGGTCGCTTGGATACGCAGTATTTT CASSLGRLDTQYF
TRBJ2-1 TRBV11-2 . . TGTGCCAGCAGCGCCCCATACAATGAGCAGTTCTTC CASSAPYNEQFF
TRBJ2-7 TRBV6-1 . . TGTGCCAGCAGTGCTCGATACGAGCAGTACTTC CASSARYEQYF
TRBJ1-2 TRBV7-2 . . TGTGCCAGCAGCTTAGCCGGCTATGGCTACACCTTC CASSLAGYGYTF
TRBJ2-2 TRBV6-4 . once TGTGCCAGCAGTGACTCGGACACCGGGGAGCTGTTTTTT CASSDSDTGELFF
TRBJ1-4 TRBV4-1 . . TGCGCCAGCAGCCAAGAGGTGGACGGCGGGACCCGTAATGAAAAACTGTTTTTT CASSQEVDGGTRNEKLFF
TRBJ1-1 TRBV4-3 . . TGCGCCAGCAGCCAAGATTGGACAAAGAACACTGAAGCTTTCTTT CASSQDWTKNTEAFF
TRBJ2-5 TRBV9 . . TGTGCCAGCAGCCCAGGGTGGCGGGACAGCCAAGAGACCCAGTACTTC CASSPGWRDSQETQYF
TRBJ1-5 TRBV19 TRBD1 many TGTGCCAGTAGTAGCGACAGGGGGCAGCCGCCCCAGCATTTT CASSSDRGQPPQHF
TRBJ2-2 TRBV11-2 TRBD1 . TGTGCCAGCAGCACCCACAGGGGCACCGGGGAGCTGTTTTTT CASSTHRGTGELFF
TRBJ2-5 TRBV19 TRBD2 . TGTGCCAGTAGTCCTGGGAGCGGGGGCCGAGAGACCCAGTACTTC CASSPGSGGRETQYF
TRBJ2-3 TRBV6-1 . . TGTGCCAGCAGTGTAGGATTTACAGATACGCAGTATTTT CASSVGFTDTQYF